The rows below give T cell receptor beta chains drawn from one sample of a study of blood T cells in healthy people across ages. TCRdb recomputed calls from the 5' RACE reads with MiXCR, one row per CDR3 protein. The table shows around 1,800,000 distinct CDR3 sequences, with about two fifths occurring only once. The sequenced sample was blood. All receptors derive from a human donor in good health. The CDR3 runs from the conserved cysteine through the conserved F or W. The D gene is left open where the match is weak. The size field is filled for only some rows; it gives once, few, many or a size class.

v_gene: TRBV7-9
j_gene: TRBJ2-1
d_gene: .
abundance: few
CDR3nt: TGTGCCAGCAGCTTAGGACAATGGGATGAGCAGTTCTTC
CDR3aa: CASSLGQWDEQFF

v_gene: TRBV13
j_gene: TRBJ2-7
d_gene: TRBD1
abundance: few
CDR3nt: TGTGCCAGCAGCCTCGGGACAGGACAAGACTACGAGCAGTACTTC
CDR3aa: CASSLGTGQDYEQYF

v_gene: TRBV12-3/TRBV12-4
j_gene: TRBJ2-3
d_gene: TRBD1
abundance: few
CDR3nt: TGTGCCAGCAGGGTCTTCGGGACAGGGGTAGATACGCAGTATTTT
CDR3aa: CASRVFGTGVDTQYF

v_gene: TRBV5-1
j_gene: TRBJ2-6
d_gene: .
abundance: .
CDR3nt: TGCGCCAGCAGCGGGTCTACAGGGTCTGGGGCCAACGTCCTGACTTTC
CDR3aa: CASSGSTGSGANVLTF

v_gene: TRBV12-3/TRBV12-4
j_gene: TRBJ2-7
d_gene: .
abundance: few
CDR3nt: TGTGCCAGCAGCCCCTCCGGGACAAAAGGGGTGGGGCAGTACTTC
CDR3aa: CASSPSGTKGVGQYF

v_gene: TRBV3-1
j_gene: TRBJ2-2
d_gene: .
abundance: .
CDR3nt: TGTGCCAGCAGCCGGGGCCCCAGGTTGAGGACCGGGGAGCTGTTTTTT
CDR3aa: CASSRGPRLRTGELFF

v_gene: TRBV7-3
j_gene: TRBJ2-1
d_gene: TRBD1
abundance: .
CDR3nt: TGTGCCAGCAGCTATACAGGGGGCGCATGGAATGAGCAGTTCTTC
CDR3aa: CASSYTGGAWNEQFF

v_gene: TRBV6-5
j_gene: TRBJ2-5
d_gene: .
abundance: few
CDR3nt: TGTGCCAGCAGTCACGAGTTGGTCGAAGAGACCCAGTACTTC
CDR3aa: CASSHELVEETQYF

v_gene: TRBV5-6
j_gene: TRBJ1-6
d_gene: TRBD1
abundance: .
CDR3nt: TGTGCCAGCAGCTTAGACAGGGGGCATTATGAGAATTCACCCCTCCACTTT
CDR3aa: CASSLDRGHYENSPLHF

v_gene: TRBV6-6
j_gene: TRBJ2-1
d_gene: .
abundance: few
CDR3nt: TGTGCCAGCAGTTCGGGCCTCAGGTCCTACAATGAGCAGTTCTTC
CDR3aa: CASSSGLRSYNEQFF

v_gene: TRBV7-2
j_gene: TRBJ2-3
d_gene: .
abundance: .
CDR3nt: TGTGCCAGCAGCTTAATGCCAGACACAGATACGCAGTATTTT
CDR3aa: CASSLMPDTDTQYF

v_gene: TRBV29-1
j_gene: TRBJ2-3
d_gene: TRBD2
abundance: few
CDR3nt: TGCAGCGTCAAAGCCCGACTAGCGGTCACAGATACGCAGTATTTT
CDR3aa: CSVKARLAVTDTQYF

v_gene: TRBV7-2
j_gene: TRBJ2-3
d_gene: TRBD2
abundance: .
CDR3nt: TGTGCCAGCAGCTTTAGCGGGGGGACAGCCCCAGATACGCAGTATTTT
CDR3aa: CASSFSGGTAPDTQYF

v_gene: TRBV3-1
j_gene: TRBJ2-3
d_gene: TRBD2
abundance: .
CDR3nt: TGTGCCAGCAGCCAGAAGACTAGCGCCTATACGCAGTATTTT
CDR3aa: CASSQKTSAYTQYF

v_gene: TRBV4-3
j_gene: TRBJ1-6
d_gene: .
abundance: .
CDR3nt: TGCGCCAGCAGCCAAGAATACGGGTATTCACCCCTCCACTTT
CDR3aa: CASSQEYGYSPLHF

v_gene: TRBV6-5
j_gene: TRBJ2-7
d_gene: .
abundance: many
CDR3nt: TGTGCCAGCAGTTACGATCCAGCAGGGGCCTACGAGCAGTACTTC
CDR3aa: CASSYDPAGAYEQYF

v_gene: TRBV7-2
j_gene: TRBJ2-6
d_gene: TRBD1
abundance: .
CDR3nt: TGTGCCAGCAGCAGACGACAGGGAAGAGGGGCCAACGTCCTGACTTTC
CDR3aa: CASSRRQGRGANVLTF

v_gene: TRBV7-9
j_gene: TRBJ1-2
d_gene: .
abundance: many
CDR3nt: TGTGCCAGCGGGAGTTCCCAAGGGTACTATGGCTACACCTTC
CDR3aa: CASGSSQGYYGYTF

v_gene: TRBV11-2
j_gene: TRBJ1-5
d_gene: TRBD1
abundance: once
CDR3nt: TGTGCCGGCAACAGAGACAGGGGGAATCAGCCCCAGCATTTT
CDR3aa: CAGNRDRGNQPQHF

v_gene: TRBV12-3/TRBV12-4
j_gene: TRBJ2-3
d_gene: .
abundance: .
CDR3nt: TGTACCAGCAGTTTAACACTAGAACGGTATTTT
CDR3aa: CTSSLTLERYF

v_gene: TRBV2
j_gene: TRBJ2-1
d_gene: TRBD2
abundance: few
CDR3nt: TGTGCCAGCAGGGGACTAGCGGGGACCTACAATGAGCAGTTCTTC
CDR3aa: CASRGLAGTYNEQFF

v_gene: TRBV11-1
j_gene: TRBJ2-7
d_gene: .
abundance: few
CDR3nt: TGTGCCAGCAGCGTACAGGGTGGCAACTACGAGCAGTACTTC
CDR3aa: CASSVQGGNYEQYF

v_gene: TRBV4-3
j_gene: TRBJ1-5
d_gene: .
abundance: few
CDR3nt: TGCGCCAGCAGCCAGGGTATGGGCAATCAGCCCCAGCATTTT
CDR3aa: CASSQGMGNQPQHF

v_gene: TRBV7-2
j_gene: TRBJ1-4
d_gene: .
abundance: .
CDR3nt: TGTGCCAGCAGCCCTCAAAGCTTCGAAAAACTGTTTTTT
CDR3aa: CASSPQSFEKLFF

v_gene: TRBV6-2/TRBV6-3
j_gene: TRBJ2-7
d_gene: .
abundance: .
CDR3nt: TGTGCCAGCAGTTACCCCGCGGGTGGACACGAGCAGTACTTC
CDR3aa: CASSYPAGGHEQYF

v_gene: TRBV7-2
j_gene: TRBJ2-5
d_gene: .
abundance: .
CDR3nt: TGTGCCAGCAGCTCCCATGGGACTTACCAAGAGACCCAGTACTTC
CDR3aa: CASSSHGTYQETQYF

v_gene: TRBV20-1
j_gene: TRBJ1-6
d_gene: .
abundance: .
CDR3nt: TGCAGTGCCCAAACTGACGGGGAGAATTCACCCCTCCACTTT
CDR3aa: CSAQTDGENSPLHF

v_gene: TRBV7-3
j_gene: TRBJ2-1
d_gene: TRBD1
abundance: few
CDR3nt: TGTGCCAGCAGCTCCCCGACCGATACAGGGGGTTTCTCAAATGAGCAGTTCTTC
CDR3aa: CASSSPTDTGGFSNEQFF

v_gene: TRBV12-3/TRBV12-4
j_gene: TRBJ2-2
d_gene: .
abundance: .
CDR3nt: TGTGCCAGCATCACTTATCGAGGGGGGGCGAACACCGGGGAGCTGTTTTTT
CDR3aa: CASITYRGGANTGELFF

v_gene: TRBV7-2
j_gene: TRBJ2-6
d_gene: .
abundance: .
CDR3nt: TGTGCCAGCAGCTTAGTACAGGCTGGGGCCAACGTCCTGACTTTC
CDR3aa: CASSLVQAGANVLTF

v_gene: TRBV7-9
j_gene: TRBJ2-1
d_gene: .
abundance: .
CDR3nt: TGTGCCAGCAGCTTAGATCACGATGAGCAGTTCTTC
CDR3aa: CASSLDHDEQFF

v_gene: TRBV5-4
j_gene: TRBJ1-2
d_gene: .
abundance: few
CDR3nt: TGTGCCAGCGCGGGGACCTGGAGTGGCTACACCTTC
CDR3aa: CASAGTWSGYTF

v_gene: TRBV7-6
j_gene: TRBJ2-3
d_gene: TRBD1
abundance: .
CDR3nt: TGTGCCAGCAGCTTTTTCGGACAGGGTAGGGCAGATACGCAGTATTTT
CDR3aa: CASSFFGQGRADTQYF

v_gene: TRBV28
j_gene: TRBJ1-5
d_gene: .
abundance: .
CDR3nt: TGTGCCAACACCATTCCCGAGACAGGTTTTTATAGCAATCAGCCCCAGCATTTT
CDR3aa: CANTIPETGFYSNQPQHF

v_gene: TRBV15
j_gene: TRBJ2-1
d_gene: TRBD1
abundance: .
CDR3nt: TGTGCCACCAGCAGAGATAAGGGCAGGGGGCTTCGGGATGAGCAGTTCTTC
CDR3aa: CATSRDKGRGLRDEQFF

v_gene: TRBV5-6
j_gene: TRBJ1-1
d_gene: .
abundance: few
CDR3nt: TGTGCCAGCAGCTTGGCCACCACTGAAGCTTTCTTT
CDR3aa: CASSLATTEAFF

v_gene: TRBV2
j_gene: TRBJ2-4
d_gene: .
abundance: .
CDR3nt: TGTGCCAGCAGCATGACCATTGACGATCAGTACTTC
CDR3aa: CASSMTIDDQYF

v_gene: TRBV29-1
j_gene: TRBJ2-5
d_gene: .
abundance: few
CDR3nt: TGCAGCGTTGGAGGGGAAGAGCAGTACTTC
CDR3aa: CSVGGEEQYF

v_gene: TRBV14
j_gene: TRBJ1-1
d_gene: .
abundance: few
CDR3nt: TGTGCCAGCAGCCAAGACGAGGCGAGCACTGAAGCTTTCTTT
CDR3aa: CASSQDEASTEAFF

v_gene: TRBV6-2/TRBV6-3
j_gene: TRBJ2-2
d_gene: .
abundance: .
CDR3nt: TGTGCCAGCAGTTACTCGCGCGGGGAGCTGTTTTTT
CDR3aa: CASSYSRGELFF

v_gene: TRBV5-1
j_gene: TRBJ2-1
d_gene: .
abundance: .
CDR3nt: TGCGCCAGCAGCTGGGGGGCCCAAATCTCCTACAATGAGCAGTTCTTC
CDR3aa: CASSWGAQISYNEQFF

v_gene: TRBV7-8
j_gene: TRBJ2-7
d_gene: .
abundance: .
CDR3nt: TGTGCCAGCAGCTCTCTCACTGGGGACACAGCCTACGAGCAGTACTTC
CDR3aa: CASSSLTGDTAYEQYF

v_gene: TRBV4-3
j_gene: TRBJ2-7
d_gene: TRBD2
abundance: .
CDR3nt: TGCGCCAGCAGCCAAGATACTAGCGGGACCCCCTACGAGCAGTACTTC
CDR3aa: CASSQDTSGTPYEQYF